This T cell receptor beta chain stems from a study of vaccination effects on CD4 cells after COVID-19. As to this clone: The target antigen is unknown.

The method was immunoSEQ multiplex PCR; TCRdb's version includes in-frame clones alone and lacks a portion of them. The sample includes under 45,000 clones, under 85% of them seen just once. CDR1 is KGHSH and CDR2 is LQKENI in the germline V gene. Germline trimming cut 4 bases from V and 8 bases from J; bases unmatched to any gene: 4. CDR3 length: 12 residues. Expansion with viral peptide pools was applied to antigen-specific CD4+ T cells by the ViraFEST assay prior to sequencing. Once cultured for roughly ten days, the cells underwent separation to obtain CD4+ T cells. Vaccine recipients had no previous SARS-CoV-2 infection; their nucleocapsid antibodies were negative.

The sequencing here drew on CD4+ T cells from PBMCs cultured with HCoV-NL63 spike peptides, taken before COVID-19 vaccination. The TCR comes from a human donor who received a COVID-19 vaccine. The genes are TRBV18 and TRBJ1-2; TRBD1 agrees at 7 bases. The CDR3 sequence is CASSRQGRGYTF. The DNA of the CDR3 is TGTGCCAGCTCACGACAGGGAAGGGGCTACACCTTC.